The 15 T cell receptor beta chains presented below share a single source sample, sequenced in a study of low-dose radiotherapy and immunotherapy resistance in tumors. cDNA synthesis used a TRAV/TRBV-specific primer set for both chains. With a constant-region primer and a V-primer adapter, TCRs were subjected to approximately 21 PCR cycles of amplification. From the reads, TCRdb called clonotypes with MiXCR, one entry per CDR3 protein. The top ten hold approximately 7.7% of the sample, which has approximately 12,000 distinct CDR3 sequences, 60% seen once. Receptors were obtained from a human donor with advanced metastatic prostate, ovarian, gallbladder or colorectal cancer (not recorded which). This table probably holds off-target reads from a library built for another chain.

This chain connects TRBV12-3 or TRBV12-4 to TRBJ2-3; no clear D. The CDR3 consists of 11 residues. Trimming cost V 2 bases and J 6 bases, with 3 bases left between them. This CDR3 is CASSLLDTQYF. The CDR3 DNA is TGTGCCAGCAGTTTACTGGATACGCAGTATTTT.

The J gene is TRBJ2-3, the V gene TRBV3-1; the D call may be TRBD1 or TRBD2 (6 bases each). CDR1 and CDR2 (germline): LGHDT, YNNKEL (reference sequence). The V gene lost 0 bases and the J gene lost 4 bases, with 17 bases spanning the gap. The CDR3 is 17 residues long. This chain's CDR3 is CASSQEGGHIDPDTQYF. The DNA of the CDR3 is TGTGCCAGCAGCCAAGAGGGGGGACACATCGACCCAGATACGCAGTATTTT.

This clonotype was detected only a few times. DNA for the CDR3: TGTGCCAGCAGGTCGACAGGGGGTGTAGATACGCAGTATTTT. It yields the protein CASRSTGGVDTQYF. The gene calls are TRBV11-2 and TRBJ2-3; 9 bases are shared with TRBD1. The V and J ends lost 6 bases and 5 bases, in that order; junction bases with no gene match: 6. The CDR3 has 14 amino acids. Germline loops: CDR1 SGHAT, CDR2 FQNNGV.

This clonotype has just a few counts. The rearrangement joins TRBV28 to TRBJ1-1; D call uncertain. The CDR3 runs to 15 residues. Germline loops: CDR1 MDHEN, CDR2 SYDVKM. The V gene lost 4 bases and the J gene lost 0 bases, with 12 bases spanning the gap. The CDR3 nucleotides are TGTGCCAGCAGTTGGGAAGTCGCGATGAACACTGAAGCTTTCTTT. Amino acid sequence: CASSWEVAMNTEAFF.

This clonotype was observed a few times. This chain uses TRBV20-1 with TRBJ1-3; D call uncertain. Trimming left V 2 bases short and J 0 bases short, with 23 bases between. In germline, CDR1 is DFQATT, CDR2 SNEGSKA (reference sequence). The CDR3 length is 19 residues. The CDR3 nucleotides read TGCAGTGCTAGACCACCGGGCCGCACTTACCCCTTCTCTGGAAACACCATATATTTT. This encodes CSARPPGRTYPFSGNTIYF.

J is TRBJ2-2 and V is TRBV5-1, with D perhaps matching TRBD1 or TRBD2 (5 bases each). The CDR3 has 16 amino acids. Germline CDR1 SGHRS, CDR2 YFSETQ. Trimming shortened V by 5 bases and J by 6 bases, and 20 bases separated the two germline ends. Here the CDR3 DNA reads TGCGCCAGCAGGCGCCAGGGCTCGGGGTCGTCCGGGGAGCTGTTTTTT. Encoded protein: CASRRQGSGSSGELFF.

The chain uses TRBV5-4 and TRBJ2-7; 7 bases match TRBD2. After removal of 3 bases from V and 3 bases from J, the junction contained 12 bases not matched to a gene. The germline V gene encodes CDR1 SGHNT and CDR2 YYREEE (reference sequence). The CDR3 is 16 residues long. The CDR3 loop is CASSSAGSSGLYEQYF. The DNA for the CDR3 is TGTGCCAGCAGCTCAGCGGGCAGTAGCGGGCTCTACGAGCAGTACTTC.

The V gene is TRBV20-1, the J gene TRBJ1-6; D is perhaps TRBD1 (5 bases). CDR3 length equals 15 residues. Deletions cut 3 bases from V and 6 bases from J, with 15 bases between. Germline V CDR1 and CDR2: DFQATT, SNEGSKA (reference sequence). The CDR3 reads CSASDRGRGNSPLHF. The CDR3 nucleotides read TGCAGTGCTAGCGATCGGGGTAGGGGTAATTCACCCCTCCACTTT.

This clonotype was counted only a few times. This chain links TRBV20-1 with TRBJ2-3; D might be TRBD1 or TRBD2, each matching 6 bases. CDR3 length equals 18 residues. The V end lost 3 bases, the J end lost 2 bases, and 24 bases lay between the germline ends. From germline, CDR1 is DFQATT and CDR2 SNEGSKA (reference sequence). The CDR3 DNA is TGCAGTGCTAGGGAGGGGGAGACGGGGCTAGCACTCACAGATACGCAGTATTTT. As protein: CSAREGETGLALTDTQYF.

Here the CDR3 reads CASSLRTGPRQETQYF. CDR3 sequence (DNA): TGTGCCAGCAGCTTAAGGACAGGGCCGCGGCAAGAGACCCAGTACTTC. The chain joins TRBV11-2 to TRBJ2-5; TRBD1 aligns across 8 bases. V dropped 2 bases and J dropped 2; count of bases not matched to a gene: 7. The CDR3 covers 16 residues. CDR1 and CDR2 from the germline V gene are SGHAT and FQNNGV.

CDR3 nucleotide sequence: TGCGCCAGCAGCTTGGCTCAGGGACCCTACAATGAGCAGTTCTTC. Translation gives CASSLAQGPYNEQFF. The chain couples TRBV5-1 to TRBJ2-1, with D perhaps being TRBD1 or TRBD2 (5 bases each). The CDR3 is made up of 15 amino acids. The V gene lost 0 bases and the J gene lost 2 bases, with 9 bases spanning the gap. CDR1 SGHRS and CDR2 YFSETQ come from the germline V gene.

This clonotype appeared a few times. The chain has TRBV11-3 and TRBJ2-1; perhaps TRBD1 as D (6 bases). CDR3 size: 15 residues. V was cut by 5 bases and J by 6 bases, with 17 bases left in between. Germline values: CDR1 SGHNT, CDR2 YENEEA. The CDR3 nucleotides read TGTGCCAGCAGCAGAGAGCAACAGGGACGCAATGAGCAGTTCTTC. Its protein product is CASSREQQGRNEQFF.

The chain uses TRBV10-2 and TRBJ2-5, with 8 bases aligning to TRBD1. Germline lookup yields CDR1 WSHSY and CDR2 SAAADI. The V and J ends lost 0 bases and 7 bases, in that order; junction bases with no gene match: 16. CDR3 length equals 18 residues. The chain's CDR3 is CASSESRVGQGHLRTQYF. The CDR3 coding sequence is TGCGCCAGCAGTGAGTCGCGAGTTGGACAGGGCCACTTGCGGACCCAGTACTTC.

The chain has TRBV28 and TRBJ1-2; D might be TRBD1 (6 bases). This CDR3 contains 15 residues. CDR1 and CDR2 from the germline V gene are MDHEN and SYDVKM. V lost 0 bases and J lost 5, with 13 bases in between. The chain's CDR3 is CASSLWAGAMYGYTF. The CDR3 DNA follows: TGTGCCAGCAGTTTATGGGCAGGGGCAATGTATGGCTACACCTTC.

The rearrangement joins TRBV14 to TRBJ1-6, with D uncertain. Trimming cost V 0 bases and J 11 bases, with 17 bases left between them. The CDR3 has 16 residues. CDR1 is SGHDN, CDR2 FVKESK, per germline. The CDR3 coding sequence is TGTGCCAGCAGCCAAGATCCAATCAAGGGATCGCCACCCCTCCACTTT. Translated: CASSQDPIKGSPPLHF.